This TCR beta chain was found in a study of OX40 agonist ivuxolimab in advanced cancers. The CDR3 is 13 residues long. From germline, CDR1 is SGHRS and CDR2 YFSETQ. V lost 2 bases to trimming and J lost 2 bases, with 7 bases between them. Measured with immunoSEQ multiplex PCR; TCRdb has only the in-frame clones, and not every one. This table holds over 150,000 clones, approximately 94% found once. In the case of this clone: What it binds is not known.

Overall study findings and caveats: Some nonresponders additionally presented with little normalized T-cell clonal expansion.

This clonotype was sampled from an adult with an advanced solid tumor such as melanoma, head and neck, liver or kidney cancer. The material was CD4+ or CD8+ T cells sorted from blood, obtained in a trial of the OX40 agonist ivuxolimab. The chain links TRBV5-1 to TRBJ1-2; possibly TRBD1 for D (5 bases). The CDR3 bases are TGCGCCAGCAGCTTAGGGGCGAACTATGGCTACACCTTC. It translates to CASSLGANYGYTF.